This TCR beta chain appears in the sequencing data of a study of CD8 T cells in ankylosing spondylitis. General study findings and limits: Matched synovial fluid from ankylosing spondylitis patients was reported to be enriched for disease-linked clones. Previously reported in reactive arthritis synovial fluid and blood were some of the motif variants.

TCRdb reanalysed the 5' RACE reads using MiXCR and keeps one entry per CDR3 protein. The repertoire holds some 130,000 distinct CDR3 sequences, with approximately 15% as singletons. V trimming: 6 bases; J trimming: 2 bases; junction bases outside the gene matches: 4. Germline assignment: CDR1 SNHLY and CDR2 FYNNEI. The CDR3 loop spans 15 amino acids. Concerning this clonotype itself: Its target is unknown.

Sequenced material: blood, either unsorted or a sorted T cell fraction (not recorded which). This clonotype was obtained from a female donor with ankylosing spondylitis or in good health (not recorded which). V and J are TRBV2 and TRBJ1-3, with TRBD1 matching over 10 bases. CDR3: CASRVDRGPGNTIYF. CDR3 in DNA: TGTGCCAGCAGGGTCGACAGGGGGCCTGGAAACACCATATATTTT.